This T cell receptor (beta chain) was obtained from a study of cytomegalovirus exposure and HLA in healthy donors. The overall study: When over 300 donors were genotyped, 81% of them were found to fall in the Caucasian-associated ancestry cluster. Whole-study results and caveats: The study put under 200 TCR beta chains on its list as cytomegalovirus-associated.

The primer mix had 60 Vbeta and 13 Jbeta primers. Clones were read by immunoSEQ multiplex PCR, and TCRdb kept only the in-frame ones, dropping some. The sample yields around 150,000 clones, around 76% seen once. The CDR3 sequence is 12 residues long. The germline V and J ends were trimmed by 5 bases and 8 bases, with 12 bases remaining between them. CDR1 is SGHTA, CDR2 FQGNSA, per germline. A remark on this clone: Its matching antigen is unknown.

This chain links TRBV7-2 with TRBJ1-2; possibly TRBD1 for D (6 bases). Sequencing input: PBMCs. The receptor was isolated from a man between 60 and 75 years old in good health and CMV-seronegative. The CDR3 sequence is CASSPNREGYTF. The CDR3 DNA sequence: TGTGCCAGCAGCCCGAACAGGGAGGGCTACACCTTC.